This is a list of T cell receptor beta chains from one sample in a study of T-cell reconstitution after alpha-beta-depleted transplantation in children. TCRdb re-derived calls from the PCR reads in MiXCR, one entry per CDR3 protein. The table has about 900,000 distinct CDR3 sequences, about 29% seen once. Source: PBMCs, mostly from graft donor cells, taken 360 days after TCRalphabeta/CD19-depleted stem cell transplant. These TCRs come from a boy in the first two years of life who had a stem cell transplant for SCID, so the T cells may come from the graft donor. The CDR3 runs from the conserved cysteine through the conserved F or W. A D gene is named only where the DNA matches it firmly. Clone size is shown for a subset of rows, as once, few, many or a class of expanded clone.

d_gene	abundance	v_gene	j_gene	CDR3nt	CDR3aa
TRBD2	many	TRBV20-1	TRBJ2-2	TGCAGTGCTAGTCCCAACCCGGGACTAGGAGAGTCCGGGGAGCTGTTTTTT	CSASPNPGLGESGELFF
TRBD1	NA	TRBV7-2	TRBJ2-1	TGTGCCAGCAGCCGGGTAGTGGGACAGTATTACAATGAGCAGTTCTTC	CASSRVVGQYYNEQFF
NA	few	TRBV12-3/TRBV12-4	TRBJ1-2	TGTGCCAGCAGTCCCACAGGACAGCTTTCTTATGGCTACACCTTC	CASSPTGQLSYGYTF
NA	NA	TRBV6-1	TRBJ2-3	TGTGCCAGCAGTCGCCGGGGAGGCGCAGATACGCAGTATTTT	CASSRRGGADTQYF
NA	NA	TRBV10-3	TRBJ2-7	TGTGCCATCAGTGGCCACAATGAATACGAGCAGTACTTC	CAISGHNEYEQYF
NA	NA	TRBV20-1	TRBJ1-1	TGCAGTGCCAGCCCCCCCACTGAAGCTTTCTTT	CSASPPTEAFF
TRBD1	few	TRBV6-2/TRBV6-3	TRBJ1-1	TGTGCCAGCAGCCATAGGGGACAGGGGGCCACTGAAGCTTTCTTT	CASSHRGQGATEAFF
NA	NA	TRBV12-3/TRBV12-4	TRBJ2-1	TGTGCCAGCAGTTTAGCGGGAGCGGGCAGCTCCTACAATGAGCAGTTCTTC	CASSLAGAGSSYNEQFF
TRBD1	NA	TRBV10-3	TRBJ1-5	TGTGCCATCAGTGAGCATGAGACAGGGCTATGGCAGCCCCAGCATTTT	CAISEHETGLWQPQHF
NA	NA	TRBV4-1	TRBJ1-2	TGCGCCAGCAGCCAAGACCCGGGAGCCTATGGCTACACCTTC	CASSQDPGAYGYTF
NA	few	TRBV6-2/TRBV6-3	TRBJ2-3	TGTGCCAGCAGTTACTCTATCACAGATACGCAGTATTTT	CASSYSITDTQYF
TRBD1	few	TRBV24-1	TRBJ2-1	TGTGCCACCAGTGACCCGACCGGGACAGGATCCAATGAGCAGTTCTTC	CATSDPTGTGSNEQFF
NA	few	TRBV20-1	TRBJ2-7	TGCAGTGCTGGTCTGCCGGGAATACTTTCGCACGAGCAGTACTTC	CSAGLPGILSHEQYF
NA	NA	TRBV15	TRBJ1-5	TGTGCCACCAGCAGTGTCATTTGGGGGGAAGGACAGCCCCAGCATTTT	CATSSVIWGEGQPQHF
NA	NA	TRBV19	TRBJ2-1	TGTGCCAGTACCCCGACCAGAGGGGCATCCTACAATGAGCAGTTCTTC	CASTPTRGASYNEQFF
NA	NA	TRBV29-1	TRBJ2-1	TGCAGCGCGGGGAACAATGAGCAGTTCTTC	CSAGNNEQFF
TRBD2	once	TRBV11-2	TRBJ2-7	TGTGCCAGCAGCTTAGGCGGGAGGATTGGGGAGCAGTACTTC	CASSLGGRIGEQYF
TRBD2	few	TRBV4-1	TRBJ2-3	TGCGCCAGCAGCCAAGAATGGGGGACTAGCGGGGGGGCCCTCACAGATACGCAGTATTTT	CASSQEWGTSGGALTDTQYF
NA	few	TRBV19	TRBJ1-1	TGTGCCAGTAGTATCCGGGGTGACACTGAAGCTTTCTTT	CASSIRGDTEAFF
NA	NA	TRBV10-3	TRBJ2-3	TGTGCCATCAGTGAGGTACCCGGCACAGATACGCAGTATTTT	CAISEVPGTDTQYF
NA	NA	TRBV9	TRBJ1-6	TGTGCCAGCAGCGCGTCACCCCACGGCTTTCGGGAGTCCCTCCACTTT	CASSASPHGFRESLHF
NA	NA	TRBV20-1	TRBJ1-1	TGCAGTGCTAGGGGGGGCATTCAACCGAACACTGAAGCTTTCTTT	CSARGGIQPNTEAFF
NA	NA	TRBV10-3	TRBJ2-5	TGTGCCATCAGTGGGTCAAAGGGGACCCAGTACTTC	CAISGSKGTQYF
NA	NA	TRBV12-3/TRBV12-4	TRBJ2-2	TGTGCCAGCAGTTTAACCCTCACTACCGGGGAGCTGTTTTTT	CASSLTLTTGELFF
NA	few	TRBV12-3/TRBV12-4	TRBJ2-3	TGTGCCAGCAGCAAACTCACCAGAGATACGCAGTATTTT	CASSKLTRDTQYF
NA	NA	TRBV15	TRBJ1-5	TGTGCCACCAGCAGAGATTTACCAGGGACGGTAATTCCCCCCCAGCATTTT	CATSRDLPGTVIPPQHF
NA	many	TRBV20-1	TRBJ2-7	TGCAGTGCGACGGGGGAGCTATCCTACGAGCAGTACTTC	CSATGELSYEQYF
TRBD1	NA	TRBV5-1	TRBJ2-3	TGCGCCAGCAGCCCCGCGGACAGGGAAGGGGGAGATACGCAGTATTTT	CASSPADREGGDTQYF
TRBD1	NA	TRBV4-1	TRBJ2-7	TGCGCCAGCAGCCAAGTGGACAGGGGCCACGAGCAGTACTTC	CASSQVDRGHEQYF
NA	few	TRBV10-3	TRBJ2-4	TGTGCCATCGGCCTAGCCAAAAACATTCAGTACTTC	CAIGLAKNIQYF
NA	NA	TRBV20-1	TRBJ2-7	TGCAGTGCTAGAGACCCAGGGAGGCTGGGGCAGTACTTC	CSARDPGRLGQYF
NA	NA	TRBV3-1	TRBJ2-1	TGTGCCAGCAGCCTCATAGGACATGAGCAGTTCTTC	CASSLIGHEQFF
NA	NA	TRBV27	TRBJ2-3	TGTGCCAGCAGTCCCGAGGGTAATACAGATACGCAGTATTTT	CASSPEGNTDTQYF
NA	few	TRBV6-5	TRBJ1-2	TGTGCCAGCAGTTACTCCCGTATCACGGACAGCACTAATGGCTACACCTTC	CASSYSRITDSTNGYTF
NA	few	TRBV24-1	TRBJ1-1	TGTGCCACCAGTGATGGACCCACGGGTGAAGCTTTCTTT	CATSDGPTGEAFF
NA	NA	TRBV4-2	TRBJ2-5	TGTGCCAGCAGCCAAGATGAAGCGGCCCCCAAGTACTTC	CASSQDEAAPKYF
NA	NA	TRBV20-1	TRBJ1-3	TGCAGTGCGGGTAGCCTGTCCTCTGGAAACACCATATATTTT	CSAGSLSSGNTIYF
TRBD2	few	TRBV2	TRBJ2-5	TGTGCCAGCAGTCGCGACCGGGGGGGCCGTCAACAAGAGACCCAGTACTTC	CASSRDRGGRQQETQYF
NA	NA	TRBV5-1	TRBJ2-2	TGCGCCAGCAGCCACGGGGGGCTCCACACCGGGGAGCTGTTTTTT	CASSHGGLHTGELFF
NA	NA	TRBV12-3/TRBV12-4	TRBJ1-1	TGTGCCAGCAGCCAAGTAGACAGGAACACTGAAGCTTTCTTT	CASSQVDRNTEAFF
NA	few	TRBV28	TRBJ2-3	TGTGCCAGCAGTGTTGACAGGCCGCCCTTTACAGATACGCAGTATTTT	CASSVDRPPFTDTQYF
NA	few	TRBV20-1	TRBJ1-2	TGCAGTGCTAGAGATCGACGGGCAGGGGCCTATGGCTACACCTTC	CSARDRRAGAYGYTF
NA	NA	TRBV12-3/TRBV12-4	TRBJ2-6	TGTGCCAGCAGTTTACGACTGTCTGGGGCCAACGTCCTGACTTTC	CASSLRLSGANVLTF
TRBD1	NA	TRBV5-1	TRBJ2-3	TGCGCCAGCAGCTTGGGTGGGGACAGCCCTCGATTCAGCACAGATACGCAGTATTTT	CASSLGGDSPRFSTDTQYF
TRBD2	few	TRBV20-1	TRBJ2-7	TGCAGTGCCAGTTCCGGGACTAGACCCCACCACGAGCAGTACTTC	CSASSGTRPHHEQYF
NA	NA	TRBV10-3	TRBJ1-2	TGTGCCATCAGTGAGTCCGGAACTAACTATGGCTACACCTTC	CAISESGTNYGYTF
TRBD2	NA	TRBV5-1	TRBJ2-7	TGCGCCAGCAGCCGGACTAGCGGGGGGATTCCCTACGAGCAGTACTTC	CASSRTSGGIPYEQYF